These T cell receptor beta chains were read from a single sample in a study of blood T cell repertoires in COVID-19. The protocol was immunoSEQ multiplex PCR, while the TCRdb copy is restricted to in-frame clones and leaves out a portion. This table holds under 100,000 clones, around 88% found once. Sequenced: peripheral blood. These receptor sequences come from a young man with acute or convalescent COVID-19. The CDR3 runs from the conserved cysteine through the conserved F or W. The order of the fields is clone size, V gene, J gene, D gene, CDR3 protein, CDR3 DNA. The D gene is left open where the match is weak. Rows give clone size only sometimes, using once, few, many, or a class for an expanded clone.

size: .
V: TRBV28
J: TRBJ1-6
D: TRBD1
CDR3: CASSLYVGQGRHSPLHF
DNA: TGTGCCAGCAGCCTCTACGTTGGACAGGGACGACACTCACCCCTCCACTTT

size: .
V: TRBV15
J: TRBJ1-4
D: TRBD1
CDR3: CATSSGTGGKKLFF
DNA: TGTGCCACCAGCAGCGGGACAGGGGGGAAAAAACTGTTTTTT

size: .
V: TRBV12-3/TRBV12-4
J: TRBJ2-7
D: .
CDR3: CASSPRQLYEQYF
DNA: TGTGCCAGCAGTCCTCGACAACTCTACGAGCAGTACTTC

size: .
V: TRBV29-1
J: TRBJ1-2
D: TRBD1
CDR3: CSVEPLQGVGYGYTF
DNA: TGCAGCGTTGAACCTCTACAGGGGGTGGGCTATGGCTACACCTTC

size: .
V: TRBV5-8
J: TRBJ1-5
D: .
CDR3: CASRGETLSNQPQHF
DNA: TGTGCCAGCAGAGGAGAGACCCTCAGCAATCAGCCCCAGCATTTT

size: .
V: TRBV5-5
J: TRBJ2-1
D: TRBD2
CDR3: CASSLKREGVHNEQFF
DNA: TGTGCCAGCAGCTTAAAGCGGGAGGGCGTACACAATGAGCAGTTCTTC

size: once
V: TRBV5-6
J: TRBJ2-7
D: TRBD1
CDR3: CASSDSDRGAYEQYF
DNA: TGTGCCAGCAGCGATTCCGACAGGGGGGCCTACGAGCAGTACTTC

size: .
V: TRBV27
J: TRBJ1-5
D: .
CDR3: CASSLAGKQPQHF
DNA: TGTGCCAGCAGTTTGGCGGGTAAGCAGCCCCAGCATTTT

size: once
V: TRBV13
J: TRBJ1-3
D: .
CDR3: CASSPLGVDGYSGNTIYF
DNA: TGTGCCAGCAGCCCCCTAGGGGTTGACGGATACTCTGGAAACACCATATATTTT

size: .
V: TRBV28
J: TRBJ2-7
D: .
CDR3: CASSLVTGSRNEQYF
DNA: TGTGCCAGCAGCCTAGTAACAGGGAGCCGAAACGAGCAGTACTTC

size: .
V: TRBV4-1
J: TRBJ1-5
D: .
CDR3: CASSPSGEYSNQPQHF
DNA: TGCGCCAGCAGCCCGTCGGGGGAGTATAGCAATCAGCCCCAGCATTTT

size: .
V: TRBV19
J: TRBJ1-5
D: .
CDR3: CASNLFGTQHF
DNA: TGTGCCAGTAATTTGTTCGGGACCCAGCATTTT

size: once
V: TRBV6-2/TRBV6-3
J: TRBJ1-2
D: TRBD1
CDR3: CASSYLGGGEGYTF
DNA: TGTGCCAGCAGTTACCTCGGAGGGGGCGAGGGCTACACCTTC

size: medium-sized
V: TRBV29-1
J: TRBJ2-7
D: TRBD2
CDR3: CSVVKERDWYEQYF
DNA: TGCAGCGTTGTTAAGGAGCGGGATTGGTACGAGCAGTACTTC

size: .
V: TRBV19
J: TRBJ2-7
D: .
CDR3: CASSIGGAFGYEQYF
DNA: TGTGCCAGTAGTATAGGTGGAGCTTTCGGCTACGAGCAGTACTTC

size: .
V: TRBV6-5
J: TRBJ1-6
D: .
CDR3: CASSPGENSPLHF
DNA: TGTGCCAGCAGTCCAGGGGAGAATTCACCCCTCCACTTT

size: .
V: TRBV2
J: TRBJ2-7
D: TRBD1
CDR3: CASNPGGIYEQYF
DNA: TGTGCCAGCAATCCAGGGGGCATCTACGAGCAGTACTTC

size: .
V: TRBV19
J: TRBJ2-7
D: .
CDR3: CASPGWAVAYEQYF
DNA: TGTGCCAGCCCTGGGTGGGCTGTTGCCTACGAGCAGTACTTC

size: .
V: TRBV3-1/TRBV3-2
J: TRBJ2-7
D: .
CDR3: CASSQFMLARIYEQYF
DNA: TGTGCCAGCAGCCAATTTATGCTAGCGCGAATCTACGAGCAGTACTTC

size: few
V: TRBV24-1
J: TRBJ1-2
D: TRBD1
CDR3: CATSAEDRGDGYTF
DNA: TGTGCCACCAGTGCCGAGGACAGGGGCGATGGCTACACCTTC

size: .
V: TRBV5-1
J: TRBJ1-1
D: .
CDR3: CARGEGGGEAFF
DNA: TGCGCCAGAGGGGAGGGGGGCGGTGAAGCTTTCTTT

size: .
V: TRBV10-3
J: TRBJ2-6
D: .
CDR3: CAISEGRQGVLTF
DNA: TGTGCCATCAGTGAAGGGAGGCAGGGTGTCCTGACTTTC

size: .
V: TRBV11-1
J: TRBJ1-1
D: .
CDR3: CASSLPRRGMGTEAFF
DNA: TGTGCCAGCAGCCTCCCACGCCGGGGGATGGGCACTGAAGCTTTCTTT

size: .
V: TRBV2
J: TRBJ1-4
D: TRBD1
CDR3: CASAQGGEKLFF
DNA: TGTGCCAGCGCCCAGGGGGGAGAAAAACTGTTTTTT

size: .
V: TRBV10-3
J: TRBJ2-7
D: .
CDR3: CAISDDGQSSYEQYF
DNA: TGTGCCATCAGTGATGATGGGCAAAGCTCCTACGAGCAGTACTTC

size: .
V: TRBV28
J: TRBJ2-5
D: TRBD1
CDR3: CASSLRGQGETQYF
DNA: TGTGCCAGCAGTTTACGAGGACAGGGGGAGACCCAGTACTTC

size: .
V: TRBV5-4
J: TRBJ2-1
D: TRBD2
CDR3: CASSTRLAGLDEQFF
DNA: TGTGCCAGCAGCACCCGACTAGCGGGCCTAGATGAGCAGTTCTTC

size: .
V: TRBV19
J: TRBJ2-2
D: TRBD1
CDR3: CASSIGQGDTGELFF
DNA: TGTGCCAGTAGTATAGGGCAGGGGGACACCGGGGAGCTGTTTTTT

size: .
V: TRBV6-2/TRBV6-3
J: TRBJ2-3
D: TRBD1
CDR3: CASSYWMPTETGKRRDTQYF
DNA: TGTGCCAGCAGTTACTGGATGCCTACCGAGACAGGGAAGAGAAGAGATACGCAGTATTTT

size: .
V: TRBV27
J: TRBJ2-5
D: .
CDR3: CASSFGLSARKYF
DNA: TGTGCCAGCAGTTTTGGTCTTTCGGCTAGAAAGTACTTC

size: .
V: TRBV5-1
J: TRBJ2-3
D: TRBD2
CDR3: CASSLDPSGGPDTQYF
DNA: TGCGCCAGCAGCTTGGATCCTAGCGGGGGGCCCGATACGCAGTATTTT

size: .
V: TRBV19
J: TRBJ2-6
D: TRBD1
CDR3: CASRTGFDSGANVLTF
DNA: TGTGCCAGCCGGACAGGGTTTGACTCTGGGGCCAACGTCCTGACTTTC

size: once
V: TRBV7-9
J: TRBJ1-5
D: TRBD1
CDR3: CASSDGQGQPQHF
DNA: TGTGCCAGCAGTGATGGACAGGGACAGCCCCAGCATTTT

size: .
V: TRBV27
J: TRBJ2-3
D: TRBD2
CDR3: CASSSRREGRDTQYF
DNA: TGTGCCAGCAGTTCCCGGCGGGAGGGCCGTGATACGCAGTATTTT

size: .
V: TRBV2
J: TRBJ2-1
D: TRBD1
CDR3: CASTRQGGEQFF
DNA: TGTGCCAGCACCCGACAGGGCGGTGAGCAGTTCTTC

size: once
V: TRBV12-3/TRBV12-4
J: TRBJ2-1
D: .
CDR3: CASTVGYNEQFF
DNA: TGTGCCAGCACCGTCGGCTACAATGAGCAGTTCTTC

size: .
V: TRBV7-9
J: TRBJ2-5
D: .
CDR3: CASSFGSGGETQYF
DNA: TGTGCCAGCAGCTTTGGCAGCGGCGGAGAGACCCAGTACTTC

size: .
V: TRBV30
J: TRBJ2-1
D: TRBD2
CDR3: CAWSGSAGGYNEQFF
DNA: TGTGCCTGGAGTGGTTCAGCGGGAGGGTACAATGAGCAGTTCTTC

size: .
V: TRBV7-3
J: TRBJ2-2
D: .
CDR3: CASSLTGAGELFF
DNA: TGTGCCAGCAGCTTAACCGGGGCCGGGGAGCTGTTTTTT

size: .
V: TRBV27
J: TRBJ1-3
D: .
CDR3: CASGAGLSSGNTIYF
DNA: TGTGCCAGCGGCGCGGGACTCAGTTCTGGAAACACCATATATTTT

size: .
V: TRBV19
J: TRBJ2-1
D: .
CDR3: CASSIMAAGKQFF
DNA: TGTGCCAGTAGTATAATGGCGGCGGGAAAACAGTTCTTC

size: .
V: TRBV30
J: TRBJ1-6
D: .
CDR3: CAWRGTPYNSPLHF
DNA: TGTGCCTGGAGGGGGACACCATATAATTCACCCCTCCACTTT

size: .
V: TRBV9
J: TRBJ2-3
D: .
CDR3: CASSVGALWVDTQYF
DNA: TGTGCCAGCAGCGTAGGAGCGCTGTGGGTAGATACGCAGTATTTT

size: few
V: TRBV7-3
J: TRBJ2-7
D: .
CDR3: CASSVTPGVEQYF
DNA: TGTGCCAGCAGCGTCACCCCAGGTGTCGAGCAGTACTTC

size: .
V: TRBV5-1
J: TRBJ2-2
D: TRBD1
CDR3: CASSWGQGQVGELFF
DNA: TGCGCCAGCAGCTGGGGACAGGGGCAGGTCGGGGAGCTGTTTTTT